This TCR beta chain was documented in a study of CD8 T cells in ankylosing spondylitis. Findings of the study overall: Apparently characteristic of ankylosing spondylitis blood was a TCR beta motif (about eight highly homologous variants). Disease-associated clones were reportedly significantly overrepresented in matched ankylosing spondylitis synovial fluid.

Germline loops: CDR1 MNHEY, CDR2 SVGAGI. V was pared by 0 bases and J by 0 bases, with 3 bases of the junction left unmatched. There are 16 residues in the CDR3. About this clonotype itself: Its antigen is undetermined.

Libraries of TCR beta came from quantitative 5'-RACE with molecular barcodes. TCRdb re-analysed the 5' RACE reads in MiXCR, keeping a single row per CDR3 protein. In the table there are over 600,000 distinct CDR3 sequences, roughly 20% of which are singletons. The chain links TRBV6-5 to TRBJ1-1; 8 bases line up with TRBD1. This receptor was identified in a male donor with ankylosing spondylitis. Material: blood, either unsorted or a sorted T cell fraction (not recorded which). The CDR3 region has the DNA TGTGCCAGCAGTTACTCGGGACAGGCGATGAACACTGAAGCTTTCTTT. This codes for CASSYSGQAMNTEAFF.